The sequence of this TCR beta chain was determined in a study of beta chain features in type 1 diabetes. CD45RO/CCR7/CD25/CD127/CD95/CD27 sorting isolated CD4+ naive, central memory, regulatory and stem cell-like memory cells. Reverse transcribing all isolated RNA meant expressed TCRB transcripts were sequenced. The method was immunoSEQ multiplex PCR; TCRdb's version includes in-frame clones alone and lacks a portion of them. Altogether some 220,000 clones are present, 11% being singletons, with the ten largest covering roughly 1.3%. The germline V gene has CDR1 MDHEN and CDR2 SYDVKM. The CDR3 spans 14 residues. The J segment lost 5 bases and the V segment lost 6 bases, leaving 8 bases of the junction unmatched.

Sequencing was done on a sample of central memory CD4+ T cells from blood. The V call is TRBV28, the J call TRBJ2-3, with 7 bases aligning to TRBD1. The source of this sequence is a man younger than 35 in good health. The CDR3 spells CASRTQGDIDTQYF. The CDR3 bases are TGTGCCAGCAGGACCCAGGGGGACATAGATACGCAGTATTTT.